The rows below give T cell receptor beta chains drawn from one sample of a study of T cell repertoires in cytomegalovirus infection. Via MiXCR, TCRdb re-called the reads, giving one row per CDR3 protein. The sample includes some 350,000 distinct CDR3 sequences, just under 35% seen only once; the top ten take roughly 13%. These TCRs are of unknown antigen specificity. The input for sequencing was cultured PBMCs, taken from culture after CMV antigen stimulation. These TCRs come from a human donor in good health (CMV status not recorded). Some clones in this sample may be carry-over from other donors' samples. The conserved cysteine and the conserved F or W are not part of the CDR3 here. Each record gives: D gene, J gene, V gene, CDR3 protein. A D gene is named only where the DNA matches it firmly.

d_call: -
j_call: TRBJ2-3
v_call: TRBV19
cdr3_aa: ASSIGQLLDTQY

d_call: -
j_call: TRBJ2-3
v_call: TRBV7-2
cdr3_aa: ASSLVLWERPSLTDTQY

d_call: -
j_call: TRBJ1-1
v_call: TRBV14
cdr3_aa: ASSQRGGPQGKMNTEAF

d_call: TRBD2
j_call: TRBJ2-1
v_call: TRBV6-5
cdr3_aa: ASSYSETSGNNEQF

d_call: -
j_call: TRBJ1-4
v_call: TRBV7-2
cdr3_aa: ASSQGAPGEKLF

d_call: -
j_call: TRBJ2-1
v_call: TRBV5-4
cdr3_aa: ASSRGTEGWNEQF

d_call: -
j_call: TRBJ2-3
v_call: TRBV7-9
cdr3_aa: ASSLSASYTDTQY

d_call: -
j_call: TRBJ2-5
v_call: TRBV6-2/TRBV6-3
cdr3_aa: ASNSRGRETQY

d_call: -
j_call: TRBJ1-1
v_call: TRBV12-3/TRBV12-4
cdr3_aa: ASSRDANTEAF

d_call: -
j_call: TRBJ2-3
v_call: TRBV4-1
cdr3_aa: ASSQDDPTTGTDTQY

d_call: -
j_call: TRBJ1-2
v_call: TRBV7-2
cdr3_aa: ASSQRQVQGRDGYT

d_call: -
j_call: TRBJ2-7
v_call: TRBV7-2
cdr3_aa: ASSSQGGWGNEQY

d_call: TRBD2
j_call: TRBJ2-4
v_call: TRBV7-4
cdr3_aa: ASSLAAGESPNIQY

d_call: -
j_call: TRBJ1-5
v_call: TRBV12-3/TRBV12-4
cdr3_aa: ASRGTNQPQH

d_call: -
j_call: TRBJ2-3
v_call: TRBV7-2
cdr3_aa: ASSSPPGLRTDTQY

d_call: TRBD1
j_call: TRBJ2-1
v_call: TRBV19
cdr3_aa: ASRTGTSYNEQF

d_call: -
j_call: TRBJ1-1
v_call: TRBV7-2
cdr3_aa: ASSPLKRGTEAF

d_call: TRBD1
j_call: TRBJ2-3
v_call: TRBV7-3
cdr3_aa: ASSSQGRGTDTQY

d_call: TRBD2
j_call: TRBJ2-1
v_call: TRBV6-1
cdr3_aa: ASSYEGAGRVAEQF

d_call: TRBD2
j_call: TRBJ2-1
v_call: TRBV11-2
cdr3_aa: ASSFRAGGPSNEQF

d_call: -
j_call: TRBJ2-5
v_call: TRBV20-1
cdr3_aa: SASRASGLQETQY

d_call: -
j_call: TRBJ2-7
v_call: TRBV28
cdr3_aa: ASSFRGRQVEQY

d_call: TRBD1
j_call: TRBJ1-5
v_call: TRBV19
cdr3_aa: ASSIWTGFYQPQH

d_call: -
j_call: TRBJ2-6
v_call: TRBV12-3/TRBV12-4
cdr3_aa: ASSPTGPANVLT

d_call: -
j_call: TRBJ2-6
v_call: TRBV7-2
cdr3_aa: ASSEYSGANVLT

d_call: TRBD2
j_call: TRBJ2-5
v_call: TRBV4-2
cdr3_aa: ASSQDPGGRGETQY

d_call: -
j_call: TRBJ1-1
v_call: TRBV7-2
cdr3_aa: ASSLQGLYTEAF

d_call: -
j_call: TRBJ1-1
v_call: TRBV7-2
cdr3_aa: ASSLASRQSEAF

d_call: -
j_call: TRBJ2-1
v_call: TRBV28
cdr3_aa: ASSLWLTGYDEQF

d_call: TRBD1
j_call: TRBJ1-5
v_call: TRBV6-1
cdr3_aa: ASSPGQVLNQPQH

d_call: TRBD1
j_call: TRBJ1-2
v_call: TRBV6-5
cdr3_aa: ASSYGQGVYGYT

d_call: TRBD1
j_call: TRBJ1-6
v_call: TRBV28
cdr3_aa: ASSLPVHRGRSPLH

d_call: TRBD2
j_call: TRBJ2-1
v_call: TRBV7-2
cdr3_aa: ASSSGTSGHNEQF

d_call: TRBD2
j_call: TRBJ2-3
v_call: TRBV7-2
cdr3_aa: ASSLAVLAGMVDTQY

d_call: -
j_call: TRBJ1-1
v_call: TRBV18
cdr3_aa: ASSPATGANTEAF

d_call: TRBD1
j_call: TRBJ1-5
v_call: TRBV28
cdr3_aa: ASSTQGQGYQPQH

d_call: TRBD2
j_call: TRBJ2-5
v_call: TRBV12-3/TRBV12-4
cdr3_aa: ASSFNRGSGSGEETQY

d_call: -
j_call: TRBJ2-3
v_call: TRBV6-4
cdr3_aa: ASSDSDTDTQY

d_call: TRBD1
j_call: TRBJ1-4
v_call: TRBV19
cdr3_aa: ASSRNRGTNEKLF

d_call: -
j_call: TRBJ1-6
v_call: TRBV7-8
cdr3_aa: ASPRGKNRRNSPLH

d_call: TRBD1
j_call: TRBJ2-5
v_call: TRBV7-2
cdr3_aa: ASSSNRRDRASRETQY

d_call: TRBD2
j_call: TRBJ2-1
v_call: TRBV11-3
cdr3_aa: ASSLDLSGVLNEQF

d_call: TRBD1
j_call: TRBJ2-5
v_call: TRBV7-9
cdr3_aa: ASSPTGGAGQETQY

d_call: -
j_call: TRBJ1-1
v_call: TRBV12-3/TRBV12-4
cdr3_aa: ASSPPGTMNTEAF

d_call: -
j_call: TRBJ2-4
v_call: TRBV15
cdr3_aa: ATSRGTLAKNIQY

d_call: -
j_call: TRBJ1-1
v_call: TRBV20-1
cdr3_aa: SAKGSARGLNTEAF

d_call: -
j_call: TRBJ2-3
v_call: TRBV12-3/TRBV12-4
cdr3_aa: ASSIPLGSDTQY

d_call: TRBD2
j_call: TRBJ2-1
v_call: TRBV7-6
cdr3_aa: ASSHDLTSGSAYNEQF

d_call: TRBD1
j_call: TRBJ2-1
v_call: TRBV7-9
cdr3_aa: ASSPRDRGSGEQF

d_call: TRBD1
j_call: TRBJ1-4
v_call: TRBV27
cdr3_aa: ASRLDRYSNEKLF

d_call: -
j_call: TRBJ1-4
v_call: TRBV4-3
cdr3_aa: ASSQLPGFGEKLF

d_call: -
j_call: TRBJ1-5
v_call: TRBV7-2
cdr3_aa: ASSLTDGPNQPQH

d_call: TRBD2
j_call: TRBJ2-1
v_call: TRBV6-6
cdr3_aa: ASSLITGTSGLSSYNEQF